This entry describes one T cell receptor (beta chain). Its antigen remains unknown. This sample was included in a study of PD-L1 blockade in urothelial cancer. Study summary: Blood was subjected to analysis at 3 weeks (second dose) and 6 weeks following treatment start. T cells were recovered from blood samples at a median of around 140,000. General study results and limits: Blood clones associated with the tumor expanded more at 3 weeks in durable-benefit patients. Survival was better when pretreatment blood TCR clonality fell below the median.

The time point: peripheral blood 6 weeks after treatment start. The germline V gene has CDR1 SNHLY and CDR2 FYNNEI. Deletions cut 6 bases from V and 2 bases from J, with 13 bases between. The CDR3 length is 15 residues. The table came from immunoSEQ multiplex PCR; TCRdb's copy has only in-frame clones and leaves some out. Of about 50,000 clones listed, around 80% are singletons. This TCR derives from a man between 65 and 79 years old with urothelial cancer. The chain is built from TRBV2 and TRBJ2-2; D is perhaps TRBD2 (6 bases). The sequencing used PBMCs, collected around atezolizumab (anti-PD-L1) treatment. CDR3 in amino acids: CASSRTGTNTGELFF. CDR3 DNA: TGTGCCAGCAGCCGCACCGGGACTAACACCGGGGAGCTGTTTTTT.